This T cell receptor beta chain was profiled in a study of human T cells and chemical hapten exposure. General study points: Large CDR3 similarity clusters arose significantly more often from expanded TCRs than from controls.

The time point: pre-sensitization, week 0. Treatment: therapeutic diphenylcyclopropenone sensitization with weekly scalp DPC. Donation of samples came from alopecia patients who were 18 to 70 years old and suitable for DPC. Someone pulled total RNA out of unfractionated whole blood. This clonotype has a handful of counts. Its target is not known. CDR1 is MNHEY and CDR2 is SVGEGT in the germline V gene. The length of the CDR3 is 13 residues. V lost 0 bases to trimming and J lost 5 bases, with 5 bases between them. One entry per CDR3 protein, called by TCRdb with MiXCR from the RACE reads. The table includes about 120,000 distinct CDR3 sequences, roughly 12% detected once.

The input for sequencing was whole blood, taken in connection with sensitization to the hapten diphenylcyclopropenone (DPC). The chain uses TRBV6-2 or TRBV6-3 and TRBJ1-5; D gene ambiguous. This clonotype was obtained from a woman aged 18-29 years with alopecia areata. Some clones in this sample may be carry-over from other donors' samples. The chain's CDR3 is CASSYSQYQPQHF. CDR3 in DNA: TGTGCCAGCAGTTACTCGCAATATCAGCCCCAGCATTTT.